The next 32 T cell receptor beta chains were all read from a single sample in a study of T cell repertoires in cytomegalovirus infection. TCRdb reanalysed the reads using MiXCR and keeps one entry per CDR3 protein. Counted here are 270,000 or so distinct CDR3 sequences, over 15% occurring once; the ten biggest clones make up less than 50%. The sample was CD8+ T cells from PBMCs. The origin of the receptors is a human donor in good health (CMV status not recorded). Some clones in this sample may be carry-over from other donors' samples.

Many counts were recorded for this clonotype. The chain combines TRBV7-8 with TRBJ2-3; D gene ambiguous. The germline gives CDR1 SGHVS, CDR2 FQNEAQ. This CDR3 comprises 15 residues. V was trimmed by 0 bases and J by 4 bases, leaving 11 bases between them. CDR3 sequence (DNA): TGTGCCAGCAGCTTAGCGGAGTACAGCGCAGATACGCAGTATTTT. This codes for CASSLAEYSADTQYF.

This clonotype was seen only a few times. The CDR3 DNA reads TGTGCCAGCAGTCATACAACGGGACAGGAGGAATCGGATCAGCCCCAGCATTTT. It encodes CASSHTTGQEESDQPQHF. This chain uses TRBV6-2 or TRBV6-3 with TRBJ1-5; 8 bases map to TRBD1. The germline gives CDR1 MNHEY, CDR2 SVGEGT. This CDR3 has 18 amino acids. Germline trimming cut 5 bases from V and 5 bases from J; bases unmatched to any gene: 17.

This chain joins TRBV14 and TRBJ2-7, with 8 bases identical to TRBD2. The J segment lost 4 bases and the V segment lost 1 base, leaving 6 bases of the junction unmatched. CDR1 and CDR2 from the germline V gene are SGHDN and FVKESK. The CDR3 extends over 15 amino acids. CDR3 in amino acids: CASSQVFASGYEQYF. Written as DNA, the CDR3 is TGTGCCAGCAGCCAAGTATTTGCTAGCGGGTACGAGCAGTACTTC.

The chain couples TRBV6-2 or TRBV6-3 to TRBJ2-7, with no clear D. V was pared by 6 bases and J by 3 bases, with 12 bases between. The CDR3 sequence is 13 residues long. Germline V CDR1 and CDR2: MNHEY, SVGEGT. DNA for the CDR3: TGTGCCAGCAGGAGAACAGAGGACTACGAGCAGTACTTC. Amino acid sequence: CASRRTEDYEQYF.

This clonotype was detected a few times. The J gene is TRBJ2-2, the V gene TRBV19; 8 nucleotides match TRBD1. CDR1 is LNHDA and CDR2 is SQIVND in the germline V gene (reference sequence). The CDR3 consists of 15 residues. V lost 4 bases to trimming and J lost 6 bases; unmatched junction nucleotides: 7. CDR3 sequence reads: CASSTRTGKSGELFF. The DNA for the CDR3 is TGTGCCAGTAGTACCCGGACAGGGAAGTCCGGGGAGCTGTTTTTT.

This clonotype has at least ten counts. This sequence joins TRBV6-2 or TRBV6-3 and TRBJ2-2, with 9 bases identical to TRBD1. V trimming: 1 base; J trimming: 1 base; junction bases outside the gene matches: 4. The germline V gene has CDR1 MNHEY and CDR2 SVGEGT. The CDR3 runs 17 residues. The CDR3 here is CASSYFPGQGNTGELFF. The CDR3 DNA is TGTGCCAGCAGTTACTTCCCGGGACAGGGGAACACCGGGGAGCTGTTTTTT.

The chain couples TRBV6-2 or TRBV6-3 to TRBJ2-6; no firm D call. Germline CDR1 reads MNHEY; CDR2 reads SVGEGT. Trimming took 7 bases from V and 0 from J, leaving 13 bases between them. This CDR3 has 16 residues. The CDR3 DNA reads as TGTGCCAGCACCTTCTCTCGTAGCTCTGGGGCCAACGTCCTGACTTTC. Translated: CASTFSRSSGANVLTF.

A note on this clonotype: This may arise from a read error, as a much more abundant clone is one base away. The V and J genes are TRBV7-9 and TRBJ1-2, with D unresolved. CDR3 length: 16 amino acids. Looked up from germline, CDR1 is SEHNR and CDR2 is FQNEAQ (reference sequence). CDR3 bases: TGTACCAGCAGCTTAGCAGGTCAGGATACTAACTATGGCTACACCTTC. This translates into CTSSLAGQDTNYGYTF.

The chain carries TRBV19 and TRBJ1-1; D not certain. The CDR3 spans 13 residues. Germline assignment: CDR1 LNHDA and CDR2 SQIVND (reference sequence). Trimming took 5 bases from V and 4 from J, leaving 11 bases between them. DNA of the CDR3: TGTGCCAGTAGTGTTACAAAGGGCACTGAAGCTTTCTTT. Protein: CASSVTKGTEAFF.

CDR3 DNA sequence: TGTGCCAGCAGAAGGACAGAAGCCCCCTATAATTCACCCCTCCACTTT. It specifies CASRRTEAPYNSPLHF. The rearrangement uses TRBV2 and TRBJ1-6; D is perhaps TRBD1 (6 bases). This CDR3 is built from 16 residues. V lost 6 bases and J lost 2, with 14 bases in between. The germline gives CDR1 SNHLY, CDR2 FYNNEI.

This clonotype has a handful of counts. The rearrangement uses TRBV27 and TRBJ2-7, with D possibly being TRBD1 (6 bases). The ends were cut back, 4 bases at V and 1 base at J, with 14 bases in the middle. Germline V gene lookup returns CDR1 MNHEY and CDR2 SMNVEV (reference sequence). The CDR3 length is 15 residues. The CDR3 sequence is CASSSNRDKSYEQYF. The CDR3 DNA is TGTGCCAGCAGTTCTAACCGGGACAAGTCCTACGAGCAGTACTTC.

This clonotype was counted a few times. The rearrangement joins TRBV28 to TRBJ1-6; maybe TRBD1 (5 bases). V lost 2 bases and J 10 bases, leaving 21 bases between the germline ends. Germline assignment: CDR1 MDHEN and CDR2 SYDVKM. This CDR3 has 17 amino acids. CDR3 sequence: CASSLILGTENVSPLHF. In DNA form, the CDR3 reads TGTGCCAGCAGTTTAATATTGGGGACGGAGAATGTGTCACCCCTCCACTTT. The whole variable domain, filled in from reference TRBV28 and TRBJ1-6, reads DVKVTQSSRYLVKRTGEKVFLECVQDMDHENMFWYRQDPGLGLRLIYFSYDVKMKEKGDIPEGYSVSREKKERFSLILESASTNQTSMYLCASSLILGTENVSPLHFGNGTRLTVT.

This clonotype was seen only a few times. The V call is TRBV20-1, the J call TRBJ2-2; D assignment may be TRBD1 or TRBD2 (5 bases each). The CDR3 consists of 15 residues. Germline assignment: CDR1 DFQATT and CDR2 SNEGSKA (reference sequence). Trimming removed 4 bases from V and 5 bases from J, with 17 bases in between. The CDR3 region is CSATDGTLPTGELFF. As DNA, the CDR3 is TGCAGTGCTACCGACGGGACCCTCCCGACCGGGGAGCTGTTTTTT.

There are a few counts of this clonotype. V and J are TRBV6-6 and TRBJ2-7; 11 nucleotides align to TRBD2. CDR1 and CDR2 from the germline V gene are MNHNY and SVGAGI (reference sequence). After removal of 7 bases from V and 3 bases from J, the junction contained 8 bases not matched to a gene. There are 15 residues in the CDR3. DNA of the CDR3: TGTGCCAGCACTCCGGGACTAGCGGCAAACTACGAGCAGTACTTC. Translation: CASTPGLAANYEQYF.

This clonotype was picked up a small number of times. A read error may account for a junction end that differs from germline. The chain employs TRBV7-7 and TRBJ2-1, with D possibly being TRBD1 or TRBD2 (5 bases each). Germline V gene sequence: CDR1 SSHAT, CDR2 FNYEAQ (reference sequence). There are 15 residues in the CDR3. The CDR3 coding sequence is TGTGCTAGCAGCTTAGGGGCCGGGAACCACAATGAGCAGTTCTTC. Residues: CASSLGAGNHNEQFF. Based on the CDR3 plus reference TRBV7-7 and TRBJ2-1, the full variable domain is GAGVSQSPRYKVTKRGQDVTLRCDPISSHATLYWYQQALGQGPEFLTYFNYEAQPDKSGLPSDRFSAERPEGSISTLTIQRTEQRDSAMYRCASSLGAGNHNEQFFGPGTRLTVL.

This rearrangement joins TRBV20-1 to TRBJ2-1; D uncertain. Per germline, CDR1 DFQATT and CDR2 SNEGSKA (reference sequence). Trimming shortened V by 1 base and J by 8 bases, and 21 bases separated the two germline ends. The CDR3 spans 16 residues. The CDR3: CSARGARWGGSHEQFF. Here the CDR3 DNA reads TGCAGTGCTAGAGGGGCTCGTTGGGGTGGCTCGCATGAGCAGTTCTTC.

V is TRBV6-2 or TRBV6-3 and J is TRBJ2-3; a weak D match, TRBD2 (5 bases). There are 14 residues in the CDR3. V was shortened by 2 bases and J by 2 bases, with 8 bases between the two germline ends. Germline values: CDR1 MNHEY, CDR2 SVGEGT. The CDR3 DNA reads TGTGCCAGCAGTTACAAGGGAGACACAGATACGCAGTATTTT. This encodes CASSYKGDTDTQYF.

The rearrangement joins TRBV20-1 to TRBJ1-1, with D possibly TRBD1 on 6 matching bases. The CDR3 is 14 amino acids. V was clipped by 5 bases and J by 0 bases, with 13 bases between them. Germline V gives CDR1 DFQATT, CDR2 SNEGSKA (reference sequence). CDR3 sequence (DNA): TGCAGTGCTGGAAGGACAGTGCTGAACACTGAAGCTTTCTTT. The encoded protein is CSAGRTVLNTEAFF.

This clonotype has more than one count but fewer than ten. CDR3 protein: CASSQDLGDSKNIQYF. In DNA form, the CDR3 reads TGTGCCAGCAGCCAAGATTTGGGGGACAGCAAAAACATTCAGTACTTC. The chain links TRBV3-1 to TRBJ2-4, with TRBD1 identical over 7 bases. This CDR3 contains 16 residues. CDR1 LGHDT and CDR2 YNNKEL come from the germline V gene (reference sequence). J lost 3 bases, V lost 0 bases, and 5 bases had no gene match.

The gene calls are TRBV10-3 and TRBJ1-5; D possibly corresponds to TRBD1 (5 bases). V was trimmed by 2 bases and J by 2 bases, leaving 10 bases between them. Germline V gene data show CDR1 as ENHRY and CDR2 as SYGVKD. The CDR3 is 15 amino acids. The CDR3 DNA reads TGTGCCATCAGTGAGAGGGGAGGGGGCAATCAGCCCCAGCATTTT. Protein sequence: CAISERGGGNQPQHF.

At least ten counts were recorded for this clonotype. This chain links TRBV4-1 with TRBJ1-2, with D maybe TRBD1 (5 bases). From germline, CDR1 is MGHRA and CDR2 YSYEKL. Between the trimmed V and J ends, which lost 0 bases and 4 bases, there was a span of 12 bases. The CDR3 totals 15 residues. The chain's CDR3 is CASSQEQAGGYGYTF. CDR3 sequence (DNA): TGCGCCAGCAGCCAAGAACAGGCGGGGGGCTATGGCTACACCTTC.

With regard to this clonotype: This sequence may be a read error, since a much larger clone differs from it by one base. CDR3 DNA: TGTGCCAACAGCCCTGGTATCCACGAGCAGTACTTC. Its protein product is CANSPGIHEQYF. The genes are TRBV12-3 or TRBV12-4 and TRBJ2-7; D gene unclear. V was pared by 10 bases and J by 5 bases, with 15 bases between. CDR3 length: 12 amino acids.

The table lists this clonotype with a few counts. V and J are TRBV6-5 and TRBJ2-1, with a weak D call TRBD2 (6 bases). V was trimmed by 5 bases and J by 10 bases, leaving 18 bases between them. The length of the CDR3 is 14 residues. Germline lookup yields CDR1 MNHEY and CDR2 SVGAGI. The CDR3 DNA sequence: TGTGCCAGCAGTGCGAATCGGGACTCAAGAGAGCAGTTCTTC. Its translation: CASSANRDSREQFF.

This clonotype occurred many times. The chain uses TRBV7-6 and TRBJ2-7; D possibly corresponds to TRBD1 (5 bases). V was pared by 1 base and J by 3 bases, with 19 bases between. This CDR3 spans 17 amino acids. Looked up from germline, CDR1 is SGHVS and CDR2 is FNYEAQ. CDR3 bases: TGTGCCAGCAGCTTAGGGGGCCCATGGGAACCGGGCTACGAGCAGTACTTC. It specifies CASSLGGPWEPGYEQYF.

The chain is built from TRBV29-1 and TRBJ2-2; D assignment may be TRBD1 or TRBD2 (6 bases each). The CDR3 has 15 residues. V was cut by 3 bases and J by 0 bases, with 11 bases left in between. Per the germline V gene, CDR1 is SQVTM and CDR2 is ANQGSEA. In DNA form, the CDR3 reads TGCAGCGTTGATCGAGGGGGGTCGAACACCGGGGAGCTGTTTTTT. Amino acids: CSVDRGGSNTGELFF.

This clonotype has at least ten counts. This chain uses TRBV7-9 with TRBJ1-1; possibly TRBD1 for D (5 bases). V gave up 6 bases and J gave up 6 bases, with 11 bases separating them. The length of the CDR3 is 12 residues. Germline CDR1 SEHNR, CDR2 FQNEAQ (reference sequence). CDR3 loop: CASRDSTAEAFF. As DNA, the CDR3 is TGTGCCAGCAGAGATTCGACAGCTGAAGCTTTCTTT. Based on the CDR3 plus reference TRBV7-9 and TRBJ1-1, the full variable domain is DTGVSQNPRHKITKRGQNVTFRCDPISEHNRLYWYRQTLGQGPEFLTYFQNEAQLEKSRLLSDRFSAERPKGSFSTLEIQRTEQGDSAMYLCASRDSTAEAFFGQGTRLTVV.

This clonotype was recorded a few times. The gene calls are TRBV7-9 and TRBJ2-7; tentatively, D is TRBD2 (6 bases). V lost 2 bases, J lost 7 bases, and 30 bases lay in between. Germline V CDR1 and CDR2: SEHNR, FQNEAQ (reference sequence). This CDR3 has 19 amino acids. CDR3 sequence: CASSLPPDAEGPSPWEQYF. In DNA form, the CDR3 reads TGTGCCAGCAGCTTACCCCCCGACGCGGAGGGACCTTCCCCTTGGGAGCAGTACTTC. Combining the CDR3 with reference TRBV7-9 and TRBJ2-7 gives the whole variable domain DTGVSQNPRHKITKRGQNVTFRCDPISEHNRLYWYRQTLGQGPEFLTYFQNEAQLEKSRLLSDRFSAERPKGSFSTLEIQRTEQGDSAMYLCASSLPPDAEGPSPWEQYFGPGTRLTVT.

This clonotype turned up a few times. The chain has TRBV27 and TRBJ2-7, with 10 bases lining up with TRBD1. V was pared by 3 bases and J by 3 bases, with 5 bases of the junction left unmatched. The CDR3 has 15 amino acids. CDR1 is MNHEY, CDR2 SMNVEV, per germline (reference sequence). In DNA form, the CDR3 reads TGTGCCAGCAGTTTGAGTGGGACAGGGGTCTACGAGCAGTACTTC. Amino acid sequence: CASSLSGTGVYEQYF.

This clonotype has ten or more counts. This chain links TRBV7-9 with TRBJ2-7; D gene unclear. V lost 5 bases and J lost 1, with 9 bases in between. This CDR3 is 13 amino acids long. Germline V gene sequence: CDR1 SEHNR, CDR2 FQNEAQ (reference sequence). The CDR3 region is CASSASQSYEQYF. As DNA, the CDR3 is TGTGCCAGCAGCGCCTCTCAGTCCTACGAGCAGTACTTC.

This clonotype was counted ten times or more. V gene TRBV7-2 combines with J gene TRBJ1-2, with D hard to call. The CDR3 covers 12 residues. Germline-derived CDR1 and CDR2 are SGHTA and FQGNSA. Between the trimmed V and J ends, which lost 1 base and 5 bases, there was a span of 5 bases. The CDR3 sequence: CASSLGSYGYTF. CDR3 in DNA: TGTGCCAGCAGCTTAGGGTCTTATGGCTACACCTTC.

In this sample, this clonotype turned up many times. The chain employs TRBV20-1 and TRBJ2-7; a possible D gene is TRBD2 (6 bases). The CDR3 sequence is 14 residues long. V was pared by 0 bases and J by 5 bases, with 14 bases between. Germline CDR1 DFQATT, CDR2 SNEGSKA (reference sequence). CDR3 region: CSARDWDSGNEQYF. The CDR3 DNA reads TGCAGTGCTAGAGATTGGGACTCAGGGAACGAGCAGTACTTC.

This clonotype was observed a few times. The chain couples TRBV11-2 to TRBJ2-5, with 7 positions matching TRBD1. This CDR3 contains 19 residues. V dropped 5 bases and J dropped 5; count of bases not matched to a gene: 23. Germline assignment: CDR1 SGHAT and CDR2 FQNNGV. The CDR3: CASSQGDKGPYDASETQYF. The CDR3 region has the DNA TGTGCCAGCAGCCAGGGGGACAAGGGGCCCTACGATGCCTCGGAGACCCAGTACTTC.